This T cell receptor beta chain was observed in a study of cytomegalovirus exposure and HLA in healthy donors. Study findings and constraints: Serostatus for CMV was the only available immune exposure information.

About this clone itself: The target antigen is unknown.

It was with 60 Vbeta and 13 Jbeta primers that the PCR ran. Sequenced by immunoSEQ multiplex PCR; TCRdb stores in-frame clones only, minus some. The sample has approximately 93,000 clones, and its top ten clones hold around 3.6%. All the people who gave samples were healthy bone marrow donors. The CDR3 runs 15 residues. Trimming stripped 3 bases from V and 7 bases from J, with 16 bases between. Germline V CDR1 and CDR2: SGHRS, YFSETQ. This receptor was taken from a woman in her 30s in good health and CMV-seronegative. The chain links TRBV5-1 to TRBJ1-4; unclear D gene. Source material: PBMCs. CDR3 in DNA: TGCGCCAGCAGCTACGACCCGGGCGGGTCTGAAAAACTGTTTTTT. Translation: CASSYDPGGSEKLFF.